The rows below give T cell receptor beta chains drawn from one sample of a study of T cell responses to AZD1222 COVID-19 vaccine. Sequencing was performed with immunoSEQ multiplex PCR; in TCRdb, only in-frame clones are kept and a portion is missing. The table has 120,000 or so clones, less than 90% seen once. Sequencing used peripheral blood, obtained on day 0 of AZD1222 vaccination. All receptors come from an adult in good health. The CDR3 runs from the conserved cysteine through the conserved F or W. Fields, in order: clone size, D gene, V gene, CDR3 length, J gene, CDR3 protein, CDR3 DNA. D genes are given only for firm matches. The size field is filled for only some rows; it gives once, few, many or a size class.

clone size: .
D gene: .
V gene: TRBV15
CDR3 length: 14
J gene: TRBJ1-4
CDR3 protein: CATSRQATNEKLFF
CDR3 DNA: TGTGCCACCAGTAGACAAGCAACTAATGAAAAACTGTTTTTT

clone size: .
D gene: .
V gene: TRBV18
CDR3 length: 16
J gene: TRBJ1-3
CDR3 protein: CASSPFDTSSGNTIYF
CDR3 DNA: TGTGCCAGCTCACCTTTCGACACCAGCTCTGGAAACACCATATATTTT

clone size: .
D gene: TRBD1
V gene: TRBV6-5
CDR3 length: 15
J gene: TRBJ1-6
CDR3 protein: CASSLSGTAESPLHF
CDR3 DNA: TGTGCCAGCAGTCTATCCGGGACAGCTGAATCACCCCTCCACTTT

clone size: .
D gene: .
V gene: TRBV9
CDR3 length: 13
J gene: TRBJ1-1
CDR3 protein: CASSVVSNTEAFF
CDR3 DNA: TGTGCCAGCAGCGTAGTCAGCAACACTGAAGCTTTCTTT

clone size: .
D gene: .
V gene: TRBV18
CDR3 length: 13
J gene: TRBJ1-3
CDR3 protein: CASSPGAGNTIYF
CDR3 DNA: TGTGCCAGCTCACCAGGGGCTGGAAACACCATATATTTT

clone size: .
D gene: TRBD2
V gene: TRBV9
CDR3 length: 19
J gene: TRBJ2-1
CDR3 protein: CASSVVQAGQRGGLDEQFF
CDR3 DNA: TGTGCCAGCAGCGTAGTACAGGCTGGCCAGCGGGGGGGCCTCGATGAGCAGTTCTTC

clone size: .
D gene: .
V gene: TRBV11-2
CDR3 length: 14
J gene: TRBJ2-1
CDR3 protein: CASSPRQVYNEQFF
CDR3 DNA: TGTGCCAGCAGTCCGAGACAGGTCTACAATGAGCAGTTCTTC

clone size: .
D gene: .
V gene: TRBV9
CDR3 length: 14
J gene: TRBJ1-2
CDR3 protein: CASSMWTANYGYTF
CDR3 DNA: TGTGCCAGCAGCATGTGGACAGCAAACTATGGCTACACCTTC

clone size: .
D gene: TRBD2
V gene: TRBV5-1
CDR3 length: 17
J gene: TRBJ2-5
CDR3 protein: CASSTLGRGRAEETQYF
CDR3 DNA: TGCGCCAGCAGCACCCTTGGGCGCGGGAGGGCCGAAGAGACCCAGTACTTC

clone size: many
D gene: .
V gene: TRBV28
CDR3 length: 13
J gene: TRBJ1-2
CDR3 protein: CASSSTLGPGYTF
CDR3 DNA: TGTGCCAGCAGTTCCACGTTAGGTCCTGGCTACACCTTC

clone size: .
D gene: TRBD1
V gene: TRBV28
CDR3 length: 11
J gene: TRBJ2-7
CDR3 protein: CASGDRVKQYF
CDR3 DNA: TGTGCCAGCGGTGACAGGGTCAAGCAGTACTTC

clone size: .
D gene: .
V gene: TRBV10-3
CDR3 length: 14
J gene: TRBJ1-2
CDR3 protein: CAITPRTVSDGYTF
CDR3 DNA: TGTGCCATCACGCCCCGGACAGTATCAGATGGCTACACCTTC

clone size: .
D gene: .
V gene: TRBV11-3
CDR3 length: 12
J gene: TRBJ2-1
CDR3 protein: CASSSVGGEQFF
CDR3 DNA: TGTGCCAGCAGCTCCGTAGGCGGGGAGCAGTTCTTC

clone size: few
D gene: .
V gene: TRBV6-1
CDR3 length: 15
J gene: TRBJ1-5
CDR3 protein: CASSEETGFNQPQHF
CDR3 DNA: TGTGCCAGCAGTGAAGAAACAGGGTTTAATCAGCCCCAGCATTTT

clone size: .
D gene: .
V gene: TRBV6-5
CDR3 length: 11
J gene: TRBJ1-1
CDR3 protein: CASALGGLAFF
CDR3 DNA: TGTGCCAGCGCCCTGGGCGGGCTGGCTTTCTTT

clone size: once
D gene: .
V gene: TRBV18
CDR3 length: 14
J gene: TRBJ2-1
CDR3 protein: CASSPRADYNEQFF
CDR3 DNA: TGTGCCAGCTCTCCTCGTGCGGATTACAATGAGCAGTTCTTC

clone size: .
D gene: .
V gene: TRBV10-3
CDR3 length: 13
J gene: TRBJ1-1
CDR3 protein: CATLQGMNTEAFF
CDR3 DNA: TGTGCCACCCTTCAGGGGATGAACACTGAAGCTTTCTTT

clone size: .
D gene: .
V gene: TRBV3-1/TRBV3-2
CDR3 length: 13
J gene: TRBJ2-7
CDR3 protein: CASSYRQTYEQYF
CDR3 DNA: TGCGCCAGCAGCTATCGCCAAACCTACGAGCAGTACTTC

clone size: .
D gene: TRBD2
V gene: TRBV5-4
CDR3 length: 18
J gene: TRBJ2-2
CDR3 protein: CASSPYGGLAGETGELFF
CDR3 DNA: TGTGCCAGCAGCCCCTACGGGGGACTAGCGGGAGAAACCGGGGAGCTGTTTTTT

clone size: .
D gene: .
V gene: TRBV19
CDR3 length: 15
J gene: TRBJ1-3
CDR3 protein: CASSIELGKRNTIYF
CDR3 DNA: TGTGCCAGTAGTATCGAATTGGGGAAAAGGAACACCATATATTTT

clone size: .
D gene: TRBD2
V gene: TRBV27
CDR3 length: 14
J gene: TRBJ2-7
CDR3 protein: CASSFGSGDYEQYF
CDR3 DNA: TGTGCCAGCAGTTTTGGTAGCGGGGACTACGAGCAGTACTTC

clone size: .
D gene: TRBD1
V gene: TRBV19
CDR3 length: 15
J gene: TRBJ2-2
CDR3 protein: CASSTGQGATGELFF
CDR3 DNA: TGTGCCAGTAGTACAGGACAGGGGGCGACCGGGGAGCTGTTTTTT

clone size: .
D gene: .
V gene: TRBV11-3
CDR3 length: 13
J gene: TRBJ2-1
CDR3 protein: CASSLVSGNEQFF
CDR3 DNA: TGTGCCAGCAGCTTAGTTTCTGGGAATGAGCAGTTCTTC

clone size: .
D gene: .
V gene: TRBV7-6
CDR3 length: 13
J gene: TRBJ2-7
CDR3 protein: CASSLALRGEQYF
CDR3 DNA: TGTGCCAGCAGCTTAGCGCTAAGGGGCGAGCAGTACTTC

clone size: .
D gene: .
V gene: TRBV11-3
CDR3 length: 14
J gene: TRBJ2-3
CDR3 protein: CASSHRLAPDTQYF
CDR3 DNA: TGTGCCAGCAGCCACCGACTCGCGCCGGATACGCAGTATTTT

clone size: .
D gene: .
V gene: TRBV19
CDR3 length: 12
J gene: TRBJ1-2
CDR3 protein: CASTAGPGGYTF
CDR3 DNA: TGTGCCAGTACCGCAGGGCCGGGCGGCTACACCTTC